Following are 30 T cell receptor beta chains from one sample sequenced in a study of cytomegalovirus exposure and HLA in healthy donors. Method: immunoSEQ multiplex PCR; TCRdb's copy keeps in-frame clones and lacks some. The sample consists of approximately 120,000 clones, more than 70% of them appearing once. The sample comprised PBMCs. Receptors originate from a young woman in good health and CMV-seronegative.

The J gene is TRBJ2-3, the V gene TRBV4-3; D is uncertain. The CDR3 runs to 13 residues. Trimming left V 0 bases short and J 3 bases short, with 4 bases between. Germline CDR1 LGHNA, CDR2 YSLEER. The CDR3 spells CASSQDKTDTQYF. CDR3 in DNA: TGCGCCAGCAGCCAAGACAAAACAGATACGCAGTATTTT.

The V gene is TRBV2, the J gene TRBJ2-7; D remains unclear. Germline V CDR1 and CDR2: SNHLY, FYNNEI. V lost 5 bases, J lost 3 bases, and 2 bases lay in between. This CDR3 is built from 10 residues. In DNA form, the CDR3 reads TGTGCCAGCAGTTACTACGAGCAGTACTTC. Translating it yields CASSYYEQYF. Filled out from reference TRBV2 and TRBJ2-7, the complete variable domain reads EPEVTQTPSHQVTQMGQEVILRCVPISNHLYFYWYRQILGQKVEFLVSFYNNEISEKSEIFDDQFSVERPDGSNFTLKIRSTKLEDSAMYFCASSYYEQYFGPGTRLTVT.

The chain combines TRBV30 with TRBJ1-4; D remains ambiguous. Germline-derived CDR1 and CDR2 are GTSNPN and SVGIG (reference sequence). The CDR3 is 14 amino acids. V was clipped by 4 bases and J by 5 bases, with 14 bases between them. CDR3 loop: CAWKGVRGNEKLFF. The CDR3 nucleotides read TGTGCCTGGAAAGGAGTGCGAGGGAATGAAAAACTGTTTTTT.

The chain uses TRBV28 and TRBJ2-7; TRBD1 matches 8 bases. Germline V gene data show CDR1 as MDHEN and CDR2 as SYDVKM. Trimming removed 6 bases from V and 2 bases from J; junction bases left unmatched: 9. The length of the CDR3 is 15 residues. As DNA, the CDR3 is TGTGCCAGCAGGCGAGGGGGACAGGATACCTACGAGCAGTACTTC. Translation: CASRRGGQDTYEQYF. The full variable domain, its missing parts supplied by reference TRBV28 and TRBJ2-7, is DVKVTQSSRYLVKRTGEKVFLECVQDMDHENMFWYRQDPGLGLRLIYFSYDVKMKEKGDIPEGYSVSREKKERFSLILESASTNQTSMYLCASRRGGQDTYEQYFGPGTRLTVT.

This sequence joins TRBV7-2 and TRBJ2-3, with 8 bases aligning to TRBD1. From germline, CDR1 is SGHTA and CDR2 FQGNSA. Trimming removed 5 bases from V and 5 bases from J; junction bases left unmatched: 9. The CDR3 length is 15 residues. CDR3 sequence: CASSRRGREEDTQYF. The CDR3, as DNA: TGTGCCAGCAGCCGCAGGGGGCGCGAGGAAGATACGCAGTATTTT.

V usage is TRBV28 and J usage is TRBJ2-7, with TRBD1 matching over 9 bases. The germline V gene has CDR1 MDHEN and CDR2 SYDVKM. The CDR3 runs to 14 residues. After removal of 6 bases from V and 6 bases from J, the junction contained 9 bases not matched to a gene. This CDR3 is CASSSGTGYFEQYF. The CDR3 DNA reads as TGTGCCAGCAGCTCCGGGACAGGGTACTTCGAGCAGTACTTC.

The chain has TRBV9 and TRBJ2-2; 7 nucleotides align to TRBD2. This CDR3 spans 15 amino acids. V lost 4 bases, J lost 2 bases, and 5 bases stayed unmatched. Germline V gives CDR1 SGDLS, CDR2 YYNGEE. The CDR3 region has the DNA TGTGCCAGCAGCCCGGGACTACTTAACACCGGGGAGCTGTTTTTT. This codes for CASSPGLLNTGELFF.

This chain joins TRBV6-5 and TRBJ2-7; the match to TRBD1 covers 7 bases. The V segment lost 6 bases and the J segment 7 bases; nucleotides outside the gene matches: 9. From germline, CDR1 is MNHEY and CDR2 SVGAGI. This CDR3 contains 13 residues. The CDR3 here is CASRPRGLGEQYF. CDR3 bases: TGTGCCAGCAGACCAAGGGGGCTGGGAGAGCAGTACTTC.

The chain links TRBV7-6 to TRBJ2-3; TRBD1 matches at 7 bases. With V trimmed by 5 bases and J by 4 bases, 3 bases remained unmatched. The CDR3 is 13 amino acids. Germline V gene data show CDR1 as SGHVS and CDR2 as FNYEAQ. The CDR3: CASSPQGADTQYF. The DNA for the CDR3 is TGTGCCAGCAGCCCCCAGGGGGCAGATACGCAGTATTTT.

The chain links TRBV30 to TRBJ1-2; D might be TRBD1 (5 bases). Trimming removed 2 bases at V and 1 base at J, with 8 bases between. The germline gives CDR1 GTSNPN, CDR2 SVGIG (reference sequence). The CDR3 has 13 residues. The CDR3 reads CAWSTGFNYGYTF. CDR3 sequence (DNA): TGTGCCTGGAGTACAGGATTTAACTATGGCTACACCTTC.

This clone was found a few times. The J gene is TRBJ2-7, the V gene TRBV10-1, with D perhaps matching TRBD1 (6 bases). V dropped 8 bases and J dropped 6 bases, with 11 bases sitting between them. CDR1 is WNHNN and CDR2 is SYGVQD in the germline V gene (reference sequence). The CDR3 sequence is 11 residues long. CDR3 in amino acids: CASWDTGEQYF. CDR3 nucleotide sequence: TGCGCCAGCTGGGACACCGGCGAGCAGTACTTC.

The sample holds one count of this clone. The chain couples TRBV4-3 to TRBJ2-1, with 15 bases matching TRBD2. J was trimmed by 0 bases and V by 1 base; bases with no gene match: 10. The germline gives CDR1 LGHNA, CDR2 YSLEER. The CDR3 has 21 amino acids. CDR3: CASSQGVGLAGGPSSYNEQFF. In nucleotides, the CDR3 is TGCGCCAGCAGCCAAGGGGTGGGACTAGCGGGGGGACCTAGCTCCTACAATGAGCAGTTCTTC.

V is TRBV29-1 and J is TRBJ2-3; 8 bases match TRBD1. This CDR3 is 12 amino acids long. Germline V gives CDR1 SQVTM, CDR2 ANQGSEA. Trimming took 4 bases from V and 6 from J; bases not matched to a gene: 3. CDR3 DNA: TGCAGCGTTGCAGGGGGCAGGGATACGCAGTATTTT. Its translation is CSVAGGRDTQYF.

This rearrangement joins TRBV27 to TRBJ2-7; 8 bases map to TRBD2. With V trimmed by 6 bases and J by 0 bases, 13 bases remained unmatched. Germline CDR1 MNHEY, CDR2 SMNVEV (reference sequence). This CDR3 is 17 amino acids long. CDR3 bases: TGTGCCAGCAGCCCATACGGGGGGGGAGGGACCTCCTACGAGCAGTACTTC. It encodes CASSPYGGGGTSYEQYF.

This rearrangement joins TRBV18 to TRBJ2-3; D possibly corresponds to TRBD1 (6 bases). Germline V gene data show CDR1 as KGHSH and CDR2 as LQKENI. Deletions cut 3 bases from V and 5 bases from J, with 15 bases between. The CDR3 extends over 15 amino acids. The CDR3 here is CASSPTNRDQDTQYF. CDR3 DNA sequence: TGTGCCAGCTCACCCACGAACAGGGATCAAGATACGCAGTATTTT.

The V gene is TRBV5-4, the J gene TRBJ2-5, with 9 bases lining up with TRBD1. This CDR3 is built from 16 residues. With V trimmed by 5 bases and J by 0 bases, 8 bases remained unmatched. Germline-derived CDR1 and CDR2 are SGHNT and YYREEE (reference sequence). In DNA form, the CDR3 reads TGTGCCAGCAGACCCGGGACAGGGATTTACCAAGAGACCCAGTACTTC. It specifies CASRPGTGIYQETQYF.

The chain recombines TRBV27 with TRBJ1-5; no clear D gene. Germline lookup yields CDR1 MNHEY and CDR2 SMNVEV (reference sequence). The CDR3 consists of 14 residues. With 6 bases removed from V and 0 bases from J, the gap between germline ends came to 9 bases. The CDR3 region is CASSRGNSNQPQHF. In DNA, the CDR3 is TGTGCCAGCAGCCGAGGGAATAGCAATCAGCCCCAGCATTTT.

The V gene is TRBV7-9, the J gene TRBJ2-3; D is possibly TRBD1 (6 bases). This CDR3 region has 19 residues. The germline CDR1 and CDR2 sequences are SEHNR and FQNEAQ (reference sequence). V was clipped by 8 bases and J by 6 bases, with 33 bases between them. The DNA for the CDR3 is TGTGCCAGCTATCAGGATCTAGAATCCAAGGCAGGGGTTGCGGATACGCAGTATTTT. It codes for CASYQDLESKAGVADTQYF.

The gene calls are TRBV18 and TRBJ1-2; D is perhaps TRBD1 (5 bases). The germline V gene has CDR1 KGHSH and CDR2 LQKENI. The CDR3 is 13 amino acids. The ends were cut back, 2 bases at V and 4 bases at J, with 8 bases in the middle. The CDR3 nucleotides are TGTGCCAGCTCACCAGACAGTCCCTATGGCTACACCTTC. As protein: CASSPDSPYGYTF. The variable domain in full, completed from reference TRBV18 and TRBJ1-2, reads NAGVMQNPRHLVRRRGQEARLRCSPMKGHSHVYWYRQLPEEGLKFMVYLQKENIIDESGMPKERFSAEFPKEGPSILRIQQVVRGDSAAYFCASSPDSPYGYTFGSGTRLTVV.

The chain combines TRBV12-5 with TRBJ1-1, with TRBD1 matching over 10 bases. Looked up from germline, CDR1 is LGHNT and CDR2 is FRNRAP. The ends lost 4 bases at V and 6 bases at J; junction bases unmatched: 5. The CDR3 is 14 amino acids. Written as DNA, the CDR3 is TGTGCTAGTGGTTCTGGGGACAGGGGCTCTGAAGCTTTCTTT. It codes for CASGSGDRGSEAFF.

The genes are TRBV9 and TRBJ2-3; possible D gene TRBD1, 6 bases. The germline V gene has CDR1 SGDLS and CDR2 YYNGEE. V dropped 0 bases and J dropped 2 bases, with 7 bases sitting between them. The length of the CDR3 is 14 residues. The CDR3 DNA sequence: TGTGCCAGCAGCGTAGCAGGGGTCACAGATACGCAGTATTTT. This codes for CASSVAGVTDTQYF.

The chain's CDR3 is CASSLVEGLAYGYTF. As DNA, the CDR3 is TGTGCCAGCAGCTTAGTTGAGGGACTGGCCTATGGCTACACCTTC. The chain carries TRBV7-9 and TRBJ1-2; D perhaps matches TRBD1 (5 bases). V lost 1 base and J 4 bases, leaving 13 bases between the germline ends. The CDR3 extends over 15 amino acids. Germline V lookup: CDR1 SEHNR, CDR2 FQNEAQ (reference sequence). The full variable domain, its missing parts supplied by reference TRBV7-9 and TRBJ1-2, is DTGVSQNPRHKITKRGQNVTFRCDPISEHNRLYWYRQTLGQGPEFLTYFQNEAQLEKSRLLSDRFSAERPKGSFSTLEIQRTEQGDSAMYLCASSLVEGLAYGYTFGSGTRLTVV.

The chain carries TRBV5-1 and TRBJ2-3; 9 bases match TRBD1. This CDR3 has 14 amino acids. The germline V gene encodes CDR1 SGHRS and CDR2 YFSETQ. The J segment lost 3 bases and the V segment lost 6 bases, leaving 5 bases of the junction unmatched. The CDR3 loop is CASTTGQGTDTQYF. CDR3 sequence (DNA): TGCGCCAGCACTACGGGACAGGGAACAGATACGCAGTATTTT.

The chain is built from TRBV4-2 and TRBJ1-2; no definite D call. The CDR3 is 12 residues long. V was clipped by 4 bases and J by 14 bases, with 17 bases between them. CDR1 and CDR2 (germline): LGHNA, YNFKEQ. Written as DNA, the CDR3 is TGTGCCAGCAGCCCCGGAGAGGGCCCTCCGACCTTC. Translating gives CASSPGEGPPTF.

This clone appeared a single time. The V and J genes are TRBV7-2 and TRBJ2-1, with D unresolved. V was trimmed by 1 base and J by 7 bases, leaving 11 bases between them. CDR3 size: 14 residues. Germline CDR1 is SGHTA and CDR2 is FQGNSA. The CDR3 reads CASSLDNRSNEQFF. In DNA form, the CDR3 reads TGTGCCAGCAGCTTAGATAATAGGAGTAATGAGCAGTTCTTC.

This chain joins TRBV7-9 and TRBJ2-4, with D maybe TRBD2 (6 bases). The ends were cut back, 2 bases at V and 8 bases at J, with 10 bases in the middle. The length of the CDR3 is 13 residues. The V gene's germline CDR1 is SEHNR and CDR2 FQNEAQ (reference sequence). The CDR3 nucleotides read TGTGCCAGCAGCTTAAGCAGGGAGGACATTCAGTACTTC. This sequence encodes CASSLSREDIQYF. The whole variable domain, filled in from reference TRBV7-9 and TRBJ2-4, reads DTGVSQNPRHKITKRGQNVTFRCDPISEHNRLYWYRQTLGQGPEFLTYFQNEAQLEKSRLLSDRFSAERPKGSFSTLEIQRTEQGDSAMYLCASSLSREDIQYFGAGTRLSVL.

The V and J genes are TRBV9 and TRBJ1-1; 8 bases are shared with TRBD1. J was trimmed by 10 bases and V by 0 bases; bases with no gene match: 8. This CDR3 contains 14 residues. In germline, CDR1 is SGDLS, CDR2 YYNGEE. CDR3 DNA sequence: TGTGCCAGCAGCGTAGGGGTCGGACAGGGACGAGCTTTCTTT. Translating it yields CASSVGVGQGRAFF.

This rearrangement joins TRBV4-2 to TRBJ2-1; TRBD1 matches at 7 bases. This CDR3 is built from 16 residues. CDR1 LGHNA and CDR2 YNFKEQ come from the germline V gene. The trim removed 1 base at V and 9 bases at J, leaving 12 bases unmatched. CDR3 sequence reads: CASSQGGGLIAGEQFF. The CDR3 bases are TGTGCCAGCAGCCAAGGAGGGGGCCTGATAGCCGGTGAGCAGTTCTTC.

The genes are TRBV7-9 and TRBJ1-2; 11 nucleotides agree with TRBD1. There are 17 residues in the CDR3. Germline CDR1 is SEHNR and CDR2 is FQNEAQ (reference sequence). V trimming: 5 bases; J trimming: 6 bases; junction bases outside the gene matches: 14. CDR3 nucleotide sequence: TGTGCCAGCAGCCTTGGCCGGACCGGACAGGGGGCGGATGGCTACACCTTC. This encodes CASSLGRTGQGADGYTF.

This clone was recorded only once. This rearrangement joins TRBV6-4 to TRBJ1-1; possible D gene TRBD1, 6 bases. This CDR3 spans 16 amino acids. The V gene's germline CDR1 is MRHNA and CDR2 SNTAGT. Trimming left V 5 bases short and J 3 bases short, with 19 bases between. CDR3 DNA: TGTGCCAGCAGTTCCGATCCAGGGGCTGGGGACACTGAAGCTTTCTTT. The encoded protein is CASSSDPGAGDTEAFF.